What follows describes a single T cell receptor beta chain. These data originate in a study of cytomegalovirus exposure and HLA in healthy donors. Trimming at V came to 4 bases and at J to 5 bases, leaving 5 bases not matched to a gene. This CDR3 comprises 15 residues. Germline-derived CDR1 and CDR2 are SGHKS and YYEKEE (reference sequence). This PCR relied on a set of 60 Vbeta primers and 13 Jbeta primers. Sequencing used immunoSEQ multiplex PCR; TCRdb keeps in-frame clones, though not all of them. In the table there are 180,000 or so clones, about four fifths of which are singletons. At collection, donors were nominally healthy, but unrecorded immune exposures were probable.

The chain combines TRBV5-5 with TRBJ1-6, with 8 bases that match TRBD1. Input material: PBMCs. The sequence derives from a woman aged 18 to 35 in good health and CMV-seropositive. CDR3 nucleotide sequence: TGTGCCAGCAGCCCAGGGACAGGAGATAATTCACCCCTCCACTTT. Amino acids: CASSPGTGDNSPLHF.